This is a list of T cell receptor beta chains from one sample in a study of blood T cell repertoires in COVID-19. TCRdb's table, derived via immunoSEQ multiplex PCR, lists solely in-frame clones and lacks some. This sample has 250,000 to 300,000 clones, with under 90% found just once. Input material: PBMCs or T cells enriched from blood (not recorded which). These receptors were obtained from a man younger than 30 who had recovered from COVID-19. The CDR3 runs from the conserved cysteine through the conserved F or W. A D gene is named only where the DNA matches it firmly. Where a row states a size, it is once, few, many or the class of an expanded clone; other rows omit it.

.	TRBV2	few	TRBJ1-3	TGTGCCAGCAGTGAAAGGGGCTCTGGAAACACCATATATTTT	CASSERGSGNTIYF
.	TRBV15	.	TRBJ1-5	TGTGCCACCAGCAGACAAATCAATCAGCCCCAGCATTTT	CATSRQINQPQHF
.	TRBV11-3	.	TRBJ2-2	TGTGCCAGCAGCTTAGATCAGGCCGGGAGTTTCTTCCCCGGGGAGCTGTTTTTT	CASSLDQAGSFFPGELFF
.	TRBV5-1	once	TRBJ2-1	TGCGCCAGCAGCTTGTCTAGCAGAAGCTCCTACAATGAGCAGTTCTTC	CASSLSSRSSYNEQFF
TRBD2	TRBV28	.	TRBJ2-1	TGTGCCAGCAGTTGGACTAGCGGGAGGCGGAATGAGCAGTTCTTC	CASSWTSGRRNEQFF
TRBD2	TRBV7-6	.	TRBJ2-7	TGTGCCAGCAGCTCCCTAGCGGGAGGTGGGTACGAGCAGTACTTC	CASSSLAGGGYEQYF
.	TRBV5-4	few	TRBJ2-7	TGTGCCAGCAGCTCTAGAGACGAGCAGTACTTC	CASSSRDEQYF
TRBD1	TRBV6-2/TRBV6-3	.	TRBJ2-3	TGTGCCAGCAGTTCCCTGCCGGGACAGGGACGTGATACGCAGTATTTT	CASSSLPGQGRDTQYF
.	TRBV9	.	TRBJ2-1	TGTGCCAGCAGCGGAACAAGTGTCAATGAGCAGTTCTTC	CASSGTSVNEQFF
TRBD1	TRBV5-1	.	TRBJ2-7	TGCGCCAGCAGCTCCCGGACAGGGTTCTACGAGCAGTACTTC	CASSSRTGFYEQYF
.	TRBV7-8	once	TRBJ2-5	TGTGCCAGCAGCCCCCGCGGGGGCCCGAAAGAGACCCAGTACTTC	CASSPRGGPKETQYF
TRBD1	TRBV29-1	once	TRBJ2-1	TGCAGCGTTGATGCACAGGGGATCGGCAATGAGCAGTTCTTC	CSVDAQGIGNEQFF
TRBD1	TRBV11-2	.	TRBJ1-5	TGTGCCAGCAGCTTCAACTCGGACAGGGCTCAGCCCCAGCATTTT	CASSFNSDRAQPQHF
TRBD1	TRBV5-6	.	TRBJ1-1	TGTGCCAGCAGCTTCCCGACAGGGCGGGGCACTGAAGCTTTCTTT	CASSFPTGRGTEAFF
.	TRBV12-3/TRBV12-4	.	TRBJ2-2	TGTGCCAGCAGGACTACTAACACCGGGGAGCTGTTTTTT	CASRTTNTGELFF
TRBD1	TRBV13	.	TRBJ1-2	TGTGCCAGCAGCTTAGGCCTCGCAGGGGGTACTAACTATGGCTACACCTTC	CASSLGLAGGTNYGYTF
.	TRBV7-3	.	TRBJ2-1	TGTGCCAGCAGCTTTAGCGGAGACTCCTACAATGAGCAGTTCTTC	CASSFSGDSYNEQFF
TRBD1	TRBV6-5	.	TRBJ1-5	TGTGCCAGCAGTTACTCGACAGGGGATAATCAGCCCCAGCATTTT	CASSYSTGDNQPQHF
TRBD1	TRBV15	.	TRBJ2-3	TGTGCCACCAGCCGCAACAGGGGCCGGGGCACAGATACGCAGTATTTT	CATSRNRGRGTDTQYF
TRBD1	TRBV6-5	.	TRBJ2-2	TGTGCCAGCAGACCGGACAGGGCGACCGGGGAGCTGTTTTTT	CASRPDRATGELFF
TRBD2	TRBV27	once	TRBJ2-1	TGTGCCAGCAGCCTCCGACTAGCGGGAGGTCAATACAATGAGCAGTTCTTC	CASSLRLAGGQYNEQFF
.	TRBV2	once	TRBJ2-7	TGTGCCACCAAGACGGAGATCCCCTACGAGCAGTACTTC	CATKTEIPYEQYF
TRBD2	TRBV5-1	once	TRBJ2-5	TGCGCCAGCAGCTTGGGTGGTAGCGGGATCCAAGAGACCCAGTACTTC	CASSLGGSGIQETQYF
TRBD1	TRBV9	.	TRBJ1-1	TGTGCCAGCAGCTTCCGGGACAGGAACACTGAAGCTTTCTTT	CASSFRDRNTEAFF
.	TRBV7-9	once	TRBJ1-1	TGTGCCAGCAGATTCCAAACAGGGTCGGCAAGCGCTTTCTTT	CASRFQTGSASAFF
TRBD1	TRBV5-1	.	TRBJ1-1	TGCGCCAGCAGCTTGGCCGACAGGGGGCGACCTGAAGCTTTCTTT	CASSLADRGRPEAFF
TRBD1	TRBV28	.	TRBJ1-1	TGTGCCAGCAGCCACCTGGGACAGCTCGGGATGGGTAAAGAGGGCACTGAAGCTTTCTTT	CASSHLGQLGMGKEGTEAFF
.	TRBV21-1	few	TRBJ1-4	TGTGCCAGCAGCAGGGACAGGGCCCCCGATAATGAAAAACTGTTTTTT	CASSRDRAPDNEKLFF
TRBD1	TRBV5-1	once	TRBJ2-7	TGCGCCAGCAGCATAGGAACGGGACAGGTGACCTACGAGCAGTACTTC	CASSIGTGQVTYEQYF
TRBD2	TRBV27	.	TRBJ2-1	TGTGCCAGCAGTTTGCACAGCGGGAGAGATTTCAATGAGCAGTTCTTC	CASSLHSGRDFNEQFF
TRBD1	TRBV28	.	TRBJ1-2	TGTGCCAGCTACGGGACAGTCTATGGCTACACCTTC	CASYGTVYGYTF
.	TRBV19	.	TRBJ2-5	TGTGCCAGTAGTATGGTAGCGTTCTTCCAAGAGACCCAGTACTTC	CASSMVAFFQETQYF
.	TRBV3-1/TRBV3-2	.	TRBJ1-1	TGTGCCAGCAGCCAAGTAAGGGGGAAGGACACTGAAGCTTTCTTT	CASSQVRGKDTEAFF
TRBD1	TRBV3-1/TRBV3-2	.	TRBJ2-7	TGTGCCAGCAGCCAAGTGGCAGGGGGCTTCTACGAGCAGTACTTC	CASSQVAGGFYEQYF
.	TRBV11-2	.	TRBJ2-2	TGTGCCAGCAGCCAAACGCGCACCGGGGAGCTGTTTTTT	CASSQTRTGELFF
TRBD1	TRBV3-1/TRBV3-2	.	TRBJ1-1	TGTGCCAGCAGCCAAGCGGACAGGGAGGCTTTCTTT	CASSQADREAFF
.	TRBV27	.	TRBJ1-2	TGTGCCAGCAGTTTAAAGGGGTTGTCGGGCTATGGCTACACCTTC	CASSLKGLSGYGYTF
TRBD1	TRBV5-1	.	TRBJ2-1	TGCGCCAGCAGCTTAACCGGGACAGGGAACAATGAGCAGTTCTTC	CASSLTGTGNNEQFF
TRBD1	TRBV7-2	.	TRBJ2-7	TGTGCCAGCAGCTTAACAGGGGGAACCTACGAGCAGTACTTC	CASSLTGGTYEQYF
.	TRBV28	.	TRBJ2-7	TGTGCCAGCAGTGGGACTCGATTCCACGAGCAGTACTTC	CASSGTRFHEQYF
TRBD2	TRBV5-1	.	TRBJ2-7	TGCGCCAGCAGCCCCGGGGGTAGCGGGAGAATATACGAGCAGTACTTC	CASSPGGSGRIYEQYF
.	TRBV14	.	TRBJ1-1	TGTGCCAGCAGCCAAGAAGGGGCAGTTCGAAGCACTGAAGCTTTCTTT	CASSQEGAVRSTEAFF
.	TRBV5-6	.	TRBJ2-7	TGTGCCAGCAGCCAACACAGCGGGTTTGACGAGCAGTACTTC	CASSQHSGFDEQYF
TRBD1	TRBV27	.	TRBJ2-7	TGTGCCAGCACCGAAGGACAGGGCTACGAGCAGTACTTC	CASTEGQGYEQYF
.	TRBV12-3/TRBV12-4	.	TRBJ2-7	TGTGCCAGCAGCGCCAGCTCCTACGAGCAGTACTTC	CASSASSYEQYF
TRBD1	TRBV3-1/TRBV3-2	.	TRBJ1-5	TGTGCCAGCAGTGGACAGGGGAGTCAGCCCCAGCATTTT	CASSGQGSQPQHF
TRBD2	TRBV11-3	.	TRBJ2-3	TGTGCCAGCAGCCTGGGACTAGCGGGAAGGTCTACATTTGATACGCAGTATTTT	CASSLGLAGRSTFDTQYF
.	TRBV6-1	.	TRBJ1-6	TGTGCCAGCAGTGATCCCTTTAAATTTCAGGACCTCCACTTT	CASSDPFKFQDLHF
.	TRBV5-1	.	TRBJ2-1	TGCGCCAGCAGCTTGGACCAGGTCCACTACAATGAGCAGTTCTTC	CASSLDQVHYNEQFF
TRBD1	TRBV3-1/TRBV3-2	.	TRBJ2-3	TGTGCCAGCAGCCCCAATGGACAGGGGAGCACAGATACGCAGTATTTT	CASSPNGQGSTDTQYF
TRBD1	TRBV30	.	TRBJ2-3	TGTGCCTGGAGACGGGGACAGGGCACAGATACGCAGTATTTT	CAWRRGQGTDTQYF